Listed below are T cell receptor beta chains from one sample, sequenced in a study of regulatory T cells in long-lasting Graves disease. Via MiXCR, TCRdb re-called the multiplex PCR reads, giving one row per CDR3 protein. The data show hundreds of thousands of distinct CDR3 sequences, 15% to 20% seen once. Separately, the same data were catalogued under a study of T cells in Graves' hyperthyroidism and ophthalmopathy.

The sequenced sample was peripheral blood mononuclear cells (PBMCs), obtained at new diagnosis, from a patient treated with antithyroid drugs. Every receptor here comes from a man in his late teens or twenties with Graves disease. CDR3s leave out the opening cysteine and the closing phenylalanine or tryptophan.

TRBV7-8 VTARARRGTGYYEQY
TRBV6-1 ATIGYNEQF
TRBV20-1 SADYGYT
TRBV18 ASSPGGVVYT
TRBV7-9 ASAAFRTDPYGYT
TRBV27 ASRVAGGATGELF
TRBV6-1 ASSEVATGELF
TRBV13 ASKSQRAPYEQY
TRBV20-1 SAHTSGPTYEQY
TRBV5-1 ASSVAYWVYGYT
TRBV20-1 SATGTSNQPQH
TRBV20-1 SASGLQGENIQY
TRBV28 ASSRGTNDF
TRBV7-3 ASSLSPLNTDTQY
TRBV6-1 ASSKDRDGQPQH
TRBV9 ASSDGAGVLTGELF
TRBV19 ASSIDSYRYNEQF
TRBV9 ASSDNRDRGDNEQF
TRBV7-9 ASSLSEVVEEKLF
TRBV9 ASSVTSGTAGNEQF
TRBV10-3 ATATSGGSYNEQF
TRBV18 ASSPPGTGIDYGYT